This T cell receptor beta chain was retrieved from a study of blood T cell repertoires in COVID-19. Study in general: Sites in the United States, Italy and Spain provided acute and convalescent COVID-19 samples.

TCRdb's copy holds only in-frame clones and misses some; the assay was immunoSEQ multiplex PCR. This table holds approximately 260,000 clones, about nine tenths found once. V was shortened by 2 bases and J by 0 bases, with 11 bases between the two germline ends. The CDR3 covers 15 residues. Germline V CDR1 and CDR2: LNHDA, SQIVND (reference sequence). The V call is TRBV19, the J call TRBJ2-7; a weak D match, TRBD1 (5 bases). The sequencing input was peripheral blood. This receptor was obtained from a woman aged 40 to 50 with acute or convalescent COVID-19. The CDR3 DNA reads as TGTGCCAGTAGTATAAAATATCAGGGCTCCTACGAGCAGTACGTC. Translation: CASSIKYQGSYEQYV.